Sequencing of this T cell receptor beta chain was carried out in a study of T cell responses to AZD1222 COVID-19 vaccine. Notes on the study in general: Spike-specific TCR breadth and depth were elevated following two AZD1222 doses.

On this clone: Antigen: not known. One junction end does not reproduce the germline sequence, and a read error may be involved.

The CDR3 is 14 residues long. In germline, CDR1 is SGHDT, CDR2 YYEEEE. The repertoire was sequenced with immunoSEQ multiplex PCR; TCRdb's copy has only in-frame clones and lacks some. The repertoire includes fewer than 150,000 clones, around 89% of them detected once, and 6% to 8% sits in the top ten. Specimen: peripheral blood, collected 28 days after the second AZD1222 dose. This receptor was obtained from an adult who received the AZD1222 COVID-19 vaccine. The chain uses TRBV5-6 and TRBJ2-1; D call uncertain. CDR3 sequence reads: CASGLFTSYNEQFF. The CDR3 bases are TGTGCCAGCGGCTTGTTCACCTCTTACAATGAGCAGTTCTTC.